This T cell receptor (beta chain) emerged from a study of monozygotic twins with inflammatory bowel disease. Overall study results and limits: Distinction of different T cell subtypes was not possible.

Details on this clonotype: The antigen is unknown.

Eight distinct reactions (per sample) were used to make the cDNA. TCRdb re-called the 5' RACE reads and shows each CDR3 protein once, DNA omitted. The listing contains 200,000 to 250,000 distinct CDR3 sequences. This CDR3 contains 15 residues. Per the germline V gene, CDR1 is SGHTA and CDR2 is FQGNSA. The J gene is TRBJ1-1, the V gene TRBV7-2; TCRdb calls TRBD1, which cannot be checked without DNA. The sequence came from a human donor with ulcerative colitis or Crohn's disease, or a healthy co-twin of an affected twin (not recorded which). The sample taken for sequencing was blood. CDR3 region: CASSLAGQGMTEAFF.